This TCR beta chain is from a study of shared clonotypes between healthy human individuals. Across the study: Plates per donor: three CD4 naive, three CD4 memory, two CD8 naive, one CD8 memory.

A word on this clone: Its antigen is unidentified.

Profiling relied on immunoSEQ multiplex PCR, and the TCRdb table lists in-frame clones only, not all of them. The data show some 360,000 clones, roughly 80% seen once. General observations from the study: In general, naive subsets displayed greater estimated richness than memory subsets did.

V was clipped by 6 bases and J by 0 bases, with 9 bases between them. The CDR3 is made up of 14 amino acids. Germline V gene sequence: CDR1 MNHEY, CDR2 SVGAGI. The material sequenced was memory CD4+ T cells sorted from blood. Subset denoted: CD45RA-negative fraction. This sequence originates from a man aged 25 to 45 in good health. This sequence joins TRBV6-5 and TRBJ2-4, with D maybe TRBD1 (5 bases). Written as DNA, the CDR3 is TGTGCCAGCAGCTCAGGGCTAGCCAAAAACATTCAGTACTTC. This translates into CASSSGLAKNIQYF.